This T cell receptor (beta chain) was documented in a study of OX40 agonist ivuxolimab in advanced cancers. The overall study: Of mixed ages from about 23 to 90 and averaging around 60 years, the group was about 80% male. Eligibility admitted prior anti-PD-1, anti-PD-L1 or anti-CTLA-4 therapy; around 42% had some.

Comments on this clone: Its antigen is not identified.

The germline CDR1 and CDR2 sequences are SGHRS and YFSETQ. This CDR3 spans 17 amino acids. The V segment lost 0 bases and the J segment 1 base; nucleotides outside the gene matches: 6. Libraries were prepared by immunoSEQ multiplex PCR; TCRdb keeps only in-frame clonotypes and omits some of them. This table holds some 97,000 clones, almost 90% found once. Study-level results: Nonresponders, in some cases, also had low normalized T-cell clonal expansion. Averaged across samples, CD8+ T cells carried more expanded clones than CD4+ did.

The input for sequencing was CD4+ or CD8+ T cells sorted from blood, taken in a trial of the OX40 agonist ivuxolimab. This TCR derives from an adult with an advanced solid tumor such as melanoma, head and neck, liver or kidney cancer. V and J are TRBV5-1 and TRBJ2-3; 9 positions agree with TRBD2. CDR3 sequence reads: CASSLVPRGGGTDTQYF. The DNA for the CDR3 is TGCGCCAGCAGCTTGGTTCCGCGGGGGGGCGGCACAGATACGCAGTATTTT. Combining the CDR3 with reference TRBV5-1 and TRBJ2-3 gives the whole variable domain KAGVTQTPRYLIKTRGQQVTLSCSPISGHRSVSWYQQTPGQGLQFLFEYFSETQRNKGNFPGRFSGRQFSNSRSEMNVSTLELGDSALYLCASSLVPRGGGTDTQYFGPGTRLTVL.